This passage covers 10 T cell receptor beta chains from one sample sequenced in a study of CD8+ T cells in alopecia areata. Specified treatment: oral pan-JAK inhibitor, 5-10 mg twice daily. cDNA serving as the sequencing template came from extracted, reverse transcribed RNA. Clones were sequenced by immunoSEQ multiplex PCR, and TCRdb holds only the in-frame ones, with some missing. Of just over 150,000 clones listed, roughly two thirds are singletons. The sequencing here drew on CD4+ T cells sorted from blood, taken at week 4, from a patient treated with tofacitinib. The origin of the receptors is a human donor with alopecia areata.

The genes are TRBV29-1 and TRBJ2-1; 9 bases align to TRBD2. The CDR3 is 12 amino acids. The V gene end was trimmed by 7 bases and the J gene end by 10 bases; junction bases not matched to a gene: 8. Germline CDR1 and CDR2: SQVTM and ANQGSEA. The CDR3 loop is CSGGELAGEQFF. The CDR3 DNA is TGCAGCGGTGGGGAGCTAGCGGGGGAGCAGTTCTTC.

The chain joins TRBV11-2 to TRBJ1-5; no definite D call. Germline V CDR1 and CDR2: SGHAT, FQNNGV. The CDR3 is 18 amino acids. V was shortened by 1 base and J by 8 bases, with 24 bases between the two germline ends. The CDR3: CASSLGGFIGSSGEPQHF. CDR3 nucleotide sequence: TGTGCCAGCAGCTTAGGAGGTTTCATTGGGTCTAGTGGGGAGCCCCAGCATTTT.

Details on this clone: At one boundary the junction diverges from the germline segment, which might be a read error. The chain uses TRBV29-1 and TRBJ1-1, with a tentative D call TRBD1 (5 bases). The CDR3 covers 14 residues. Germline lookup yields CDR1 SQVTM and CDR2 ANQGSEA. The CDR3 nucleotides read TGCAGCGCCCGGTCCGGGGGAGGAGACACTGAAGCTTCCTTT. As protein: CSARSGGGDTEASF. The complete variable domain, with remaining parts taken from reference TRBV29-1 and TRBJ1-1, reads SAVISQKPSRDICQRGTSLTIQCQVDSQVTMMFWYRQQPGQSLTLIATANQGSEATYESGFVIDKFPISRPNLTFSTLTVSNMSPEDSSIYLCSARSGGGDTEASFGQGTRLTVV.

The CDR3 DNA reads TGTGCCAGCAGCTTGTGGGCGACTGGGGAGCAGTACTTC. Protein: CASSLWATGEQYF. The chain is built from TRBV5-6 and TRBJ2-7; D not certain. Trimming pared 1 base from V and 7 bases from J, leaving 12 bases between. CDR1 is SGHDT, CDR2 YYEEEE, per germline. The CDR3 is 13 residues long.

As concerns this clone: Different DNA sequences within this sample yield the same CDR3. The genes are TRBV9 and TRBJ2-6; D remains unclear. V was cut by 2 bases and J by 3 bases, with 3 bases left in between. CDR3 length: 13 residues. The V gene's germline CDR1 is SGDLS and CDR2 YYNGEE. CDR3 nucleotides: TGTGCCAGCAGCGTCGGTGGGGCCAACGTCCTGACTTTC. Translated: CASSVGGANVLTF.

The chain employs TRBV7-8 and TRBJ1-6, with a tentative D call TRBD1 (5 bases). Looked up from germline, CDR1 is SGHVS and CDR2 is FQNEAQ. The CDR3 extends over 15 amino acids. Trimming left V 1 base short and J 8 bases short, with 12 bases between. The CDR3 DNA follows: TGTGCCAGCAGCTTAGGGGGGATGGGGGATTCACCCCTCCACTTT. Translated: CASSLGGMGDSPLHF.

The chain recombines TRBV15 with TRBJ1-1; TRBD1 matches 7 bases. The junction had 6 bases not matched to a gene; V was cut back by 0 bases and J by 5 bases. Germline CDR1 reads LNHNV; CDR2 reads YYDKDF (reference sequence). This CDR3 is 15 amino acids long. The CDR3, as DNA: TGTGCCACCAGCAGAGATTGGGCAGGGGGAACTGAAGCTTTCTTT. Residues: CATSRDWAGGTEAFF. The entire variable domain, with the rest obtained from reference TRBV15 and TRBJ1-1, is as follows: DAMVIQNPRYQVTQFGKPVTLSCSQTLNHNVMYWYQQKSSQAPKLLFHYYDKDFNNEADTPDNFQSRRPNTSFCFLDIRSPGLGDTAMYLCATSRDWAGGTEAFFGQGTRLTVV.

The rearrangement joins TRBV7-8 to TRBJ1-5, with D unresolved. The germline CDR1 and CDR2 sequences are SGHVS and FQNEAQ. Trimming stripped 0 bases from V and 6 bases from J, with 6 bases between. This CDR3 is 13 amino acids long. The CDR3 here is CASSLALSQPQHF. CDR3 bases: TGTGCCAGCAGCTTAGCGTTGAGTCAGCCCCAGCATTTT. Together with reference TRBV7-8 and TRBJ1-5, the CDR3 gives the full variable domain: GAGVSQSPRYKVAKRGQDVALRCDPISGHVSLFWYQQALGQGPEFLTYFQNEAQLDKSGLPSDRFFAERPEGSVSTLKIQRTQQEDSAVYLCASSLALSQPQHFGDGTRLSIL.

This clone occurred a few times. V is TRBV29-1 and J is TRBJ2-5, with TRBD2 as a possible D gene (6 bases). Trimming pared 6 bases from V and 10 bases from J, leaving 18 bases between. Per the germline V gene, CDR1 is SQVTM and CDR2 is ANQGSEA. The CDR3 consists of 12 residues. The CDR3 reads CSVEGPLGDQYF. CDR3 nucleotide sequence: TGCAGCGTGGAGGGCCCCCTCGGGGACCAGTACTTC. The complete variable domain, with remaining parts taken from reference TRBV29-1 and TRBJ2-5, reads SAVISQKPSRDICQRGTSLTIQCQVDSQVTMMFWYRQQPGQSLTLIATANQGSEATYESGFVIDKFPISRPNLTFSTLTVSNMSPEDSSIYLCSVEGPLGDQYFGPGTRLLVL.

The genes are TRBV5-6 and TRBJ2-3; 9 bases agree with TRBD2. Germline V gives CDR1 SGHDT, CDR2 YYEEEE. The J segment lost 3 bases and the V segment lost 5 bases, leaving 1 base of the junction unmatched. This CDR3 has 13 residues. The CDR3 loop reads CASSAGGTDTQYF. The CDR3 region has the DNA TGTGCCAGCAGTGCGGGGGGGACAGATACGCAGTATTTT.